This record concerns one T cell receptor (beta chain) sequence. The data stem from a study of T-cell reconstitution after alpha-beta-depleted transplantation in children. The CDR3 has 15 amino acids. From germline, CDR1 is SGHRS and CDR2 YFSETQ. V lost 2 bases and J lost 4, with 15 bases in between. It was with unique molecular identifiers that the TCRbeta library was prepared. TCRdb itself ran the PCR reads through MiXCR, one entry per CDR3 protein. The sample carries just under 550,000 distinct CDR3 sequences, approximately 16% recorded once. The TCR sequence derives from a human donor who donated a stem cell graft to a child with acute lymphoblastic leukemia. This chain uses TRBV5-1 with TRBJ1-1; the D is unclear. The specimen was PBMCs from the stem cell graft donor, collected from the stem cell graft. CDR3 bases: TGCGCCAGCAGCTTTGGTGGAGGGCGGGTCACTGAAGCTTTCTTT. Its protein product is CASSFGGGRVTEAFF. The full variable domain, in which reference TRBV5-1 and TRBJ1-1 provide the parts outside the CDR3, is KAGVTQTPRYLIKTRGQQVTLSCSPISGHRSVSWYQQTPGQGLQFLFEYFSETQRNKGNFPGRFSGRQFSNSRSEMNVSTLELGDSALYLCASSFGGGRVTEAFFGQGTRLTVV.